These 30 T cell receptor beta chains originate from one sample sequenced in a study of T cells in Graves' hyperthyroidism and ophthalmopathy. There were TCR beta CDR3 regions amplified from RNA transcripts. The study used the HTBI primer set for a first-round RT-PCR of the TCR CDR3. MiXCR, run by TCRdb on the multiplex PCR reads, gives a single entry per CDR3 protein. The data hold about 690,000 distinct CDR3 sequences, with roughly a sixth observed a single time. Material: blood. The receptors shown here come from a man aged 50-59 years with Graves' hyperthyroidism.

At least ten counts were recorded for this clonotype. The chain's CDR3 is CASSGGQGHEQYF. The CDR3 coding sequence is TGTGCCAGCAGTGGGGGACAGGGCCACGAGCAGTACTTC. The chain combines TRBV2 with TRBJ2-7; the match to TRBD1 covers 9 bases. This CDR3 is built from 13 residues. Germline V gene sequence: CDR1 SNHLY, CDR2 FYNNEI. J gave up 5 bases and V 4 bases, and 3 bases lay outside the gene matches.

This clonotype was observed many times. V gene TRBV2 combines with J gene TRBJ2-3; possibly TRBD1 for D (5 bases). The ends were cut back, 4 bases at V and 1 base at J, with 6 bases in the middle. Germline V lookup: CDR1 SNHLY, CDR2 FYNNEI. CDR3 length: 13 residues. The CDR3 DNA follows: TGTGCCAGCAGTGGACAGCGCACAGATACGCAGTATTTT. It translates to CASSGQRTDTQYF. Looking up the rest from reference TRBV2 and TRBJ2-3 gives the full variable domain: EPEVTQTPSHQVTQMGQEVILRCVPISNHLYFYWYRQILGQKVEFLVSFYNNEISEKSEIFDDQFSVERPDGSNFTLKIRSTKLEDSAMYFCASSGQRTDTQYFGPGTRLTVL.

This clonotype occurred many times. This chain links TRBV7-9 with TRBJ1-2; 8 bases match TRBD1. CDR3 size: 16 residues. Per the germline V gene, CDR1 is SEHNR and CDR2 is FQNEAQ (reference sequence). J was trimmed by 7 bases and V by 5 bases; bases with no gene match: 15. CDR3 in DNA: TGTGCCAGCAGCCAAACCGGGACAGGACGATCGGGTGGCTACACCTTC. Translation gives CASSQTGTGRSGGYTF.

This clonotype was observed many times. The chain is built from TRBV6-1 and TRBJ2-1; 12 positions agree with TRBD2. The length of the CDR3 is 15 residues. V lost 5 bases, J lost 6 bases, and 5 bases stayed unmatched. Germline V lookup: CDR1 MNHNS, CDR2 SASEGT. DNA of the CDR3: TGTGCCAGCAGTCCTAGCGGGAGGGCCTCCAATGAGCAGTTCTTC. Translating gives CASSPSGRASNEQFF.

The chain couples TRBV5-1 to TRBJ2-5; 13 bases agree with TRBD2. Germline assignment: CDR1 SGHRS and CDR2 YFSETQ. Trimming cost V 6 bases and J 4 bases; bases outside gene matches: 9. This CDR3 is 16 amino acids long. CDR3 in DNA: TGCGCCAGCACCCAGACTAGCGGGAGGTCGGTAGAGACCCAGTACTTC. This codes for CASTQTSGRSVETQYF. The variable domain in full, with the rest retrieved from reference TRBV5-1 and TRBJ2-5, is KAGVTQTPRYLIKTRGQQVTLSCSPISGHRSVSWYQQTPGQGLQFLFEYFSETQRNKGNFPGRFSGRQFSNSRSEMNVSTLELGDSALYLCASTQTSGRSVETQYFGPGTRLLVL.

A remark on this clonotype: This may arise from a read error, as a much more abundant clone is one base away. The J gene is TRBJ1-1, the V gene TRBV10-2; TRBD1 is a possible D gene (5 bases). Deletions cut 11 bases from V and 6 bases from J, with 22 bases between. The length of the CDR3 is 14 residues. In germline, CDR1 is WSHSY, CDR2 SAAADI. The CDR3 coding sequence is TGCGCCGGCGTGGGGCCGTTACTCCACCCTGAAGCTTTCTTT. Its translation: CAGVGPLLHPEAFF.

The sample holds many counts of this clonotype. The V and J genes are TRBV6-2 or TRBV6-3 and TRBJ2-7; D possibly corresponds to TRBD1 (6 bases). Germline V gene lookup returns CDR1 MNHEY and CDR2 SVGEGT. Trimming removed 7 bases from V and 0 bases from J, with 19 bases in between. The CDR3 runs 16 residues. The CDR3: CASTRGGRLSSYEQYF. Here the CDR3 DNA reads TGTGCCAGCACCCGAGGGGGACGGTTAAGCTCCTACGAGCAGTACTTC.

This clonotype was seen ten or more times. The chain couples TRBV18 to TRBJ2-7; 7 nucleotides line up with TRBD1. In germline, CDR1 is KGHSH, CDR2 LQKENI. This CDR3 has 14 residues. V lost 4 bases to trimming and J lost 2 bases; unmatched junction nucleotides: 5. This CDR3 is CASSLTGSPYEQYF. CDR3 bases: TGTGCCAGCTCACTGACAGGGTCACCCTACGAGCAGTACTTC.

CDR3 coding DNA: TGTGCCATCAGTGTCCGCCGGGGACCGTTCTCCTACGAGCAGTACTTC. Translating it yields CAISVRRGPFSYEQYF. The J gene is TRBJ2-7, the V gene TRBV10-3, with D tentatively TRBD1 or TRBD2 (5 bases each). The CDR3 length is 16 residues. Germline CDR1 and CDR2: ENHRY and SYGVKD. V lost 4 bases and J 0 bases, leaving 16 bases between the germline ends.

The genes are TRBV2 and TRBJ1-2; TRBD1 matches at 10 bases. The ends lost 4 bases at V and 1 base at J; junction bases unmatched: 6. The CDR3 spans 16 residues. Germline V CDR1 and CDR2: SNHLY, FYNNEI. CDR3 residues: CASSAPGTGDNYGYTF. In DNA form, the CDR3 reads TGTGCCAGCAGTGCCCCCGGGACAGGGGATAACTATGGCTACACCTTC.

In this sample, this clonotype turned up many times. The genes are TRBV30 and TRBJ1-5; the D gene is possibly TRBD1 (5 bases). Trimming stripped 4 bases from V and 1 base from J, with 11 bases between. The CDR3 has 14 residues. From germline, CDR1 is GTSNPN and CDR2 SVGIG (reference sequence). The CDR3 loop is CAWNMGLSNQPQHF. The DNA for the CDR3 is TGTGCCTGGAACATGGGGCTGAGCAATCAGCCCCAGCATTTT.

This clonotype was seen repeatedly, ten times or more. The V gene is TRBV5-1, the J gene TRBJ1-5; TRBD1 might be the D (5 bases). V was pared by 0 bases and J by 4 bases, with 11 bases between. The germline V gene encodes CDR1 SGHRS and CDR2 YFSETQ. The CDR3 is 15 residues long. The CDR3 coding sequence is TGCGCCAGCAGCTTGGCGGGGGTAGGGAATCAGCCCCAGCATTTT. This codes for CASSLAGVGNQPQHF.

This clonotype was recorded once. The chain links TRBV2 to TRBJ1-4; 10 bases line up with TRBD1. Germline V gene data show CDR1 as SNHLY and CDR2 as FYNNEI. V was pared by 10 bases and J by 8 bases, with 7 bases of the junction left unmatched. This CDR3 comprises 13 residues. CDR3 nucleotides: TGTGCCATCCGACAGGGGGCTGGAGAAAAACTGTTTTTT. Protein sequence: CAIRQGAGEKLFF. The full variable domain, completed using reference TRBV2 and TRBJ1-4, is EPEVTQTPSHQVTQMGQEVILRCVPISNHLYFYWYRQILGQKVEFLVSFYNNEISEKSEIFDDQFSVERPDGSNFTLKIRSTKLEDSAMYFCAIRQGAGEKLFFGSGTQLSVL.

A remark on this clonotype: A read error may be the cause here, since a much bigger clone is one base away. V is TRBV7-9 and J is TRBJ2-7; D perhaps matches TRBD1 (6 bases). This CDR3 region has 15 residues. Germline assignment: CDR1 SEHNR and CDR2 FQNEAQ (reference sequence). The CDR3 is CASSRTDFSSYGQYF. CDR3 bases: TGTGCCAGCAGCCGGACAGACTTTAGCTCCTACGGGCAGTACTTC.

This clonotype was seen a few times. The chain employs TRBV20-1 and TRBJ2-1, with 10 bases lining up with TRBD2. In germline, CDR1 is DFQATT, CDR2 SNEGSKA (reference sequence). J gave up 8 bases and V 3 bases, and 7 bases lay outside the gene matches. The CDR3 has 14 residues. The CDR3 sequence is CSARVSGRRYEQFF. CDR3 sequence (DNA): TGCAGTGCTAGGGTTAGCGGGAGGAGGTATGAGCAGTTCTTC.

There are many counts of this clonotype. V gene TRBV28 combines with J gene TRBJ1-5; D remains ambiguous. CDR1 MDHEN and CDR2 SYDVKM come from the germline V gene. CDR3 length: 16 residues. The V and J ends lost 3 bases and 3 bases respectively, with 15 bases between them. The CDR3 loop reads CASSFLADATNQPQHF. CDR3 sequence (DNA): TGTGCCAGCAGTTTCCTGGCGGATGCCACCAATCAGCCCCAGCATTTT.

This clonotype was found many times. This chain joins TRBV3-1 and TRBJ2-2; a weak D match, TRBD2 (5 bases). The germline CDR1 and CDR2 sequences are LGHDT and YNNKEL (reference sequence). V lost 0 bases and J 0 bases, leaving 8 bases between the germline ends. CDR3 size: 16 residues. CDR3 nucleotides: TGTGCCAGCAGCCAAGAGCCGGGGACGAACACCGGGGAGCTGTTTTTT. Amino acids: CASSQEPGTNTGELFF.

The CDR3 sequence is CASSPIGNEQYF. CDR3 DNA: TGTGCCAGCAGCCCGATAGGGAACGAGCAGTACTTC. This sequence joins TRBV3-1 and TRBJ2-7; D is uncertain. Trimming left V 4 bases short and J 5 bases short, with 9 bases between. Per germline, CDR1 LGHDT and CDR2 YNNKEL (reference sequence). The CDR3 contains 12 residues.

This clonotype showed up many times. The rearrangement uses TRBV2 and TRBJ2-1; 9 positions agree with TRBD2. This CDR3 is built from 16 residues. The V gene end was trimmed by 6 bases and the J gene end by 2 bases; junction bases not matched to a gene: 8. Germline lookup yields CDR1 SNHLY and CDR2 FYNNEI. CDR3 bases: TGTGCCAGCAGCCCCCCGCTAGCGGGGCCCTACAATGAGCAGTTCTTC. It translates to CASSPPLAGPYNEQFF.

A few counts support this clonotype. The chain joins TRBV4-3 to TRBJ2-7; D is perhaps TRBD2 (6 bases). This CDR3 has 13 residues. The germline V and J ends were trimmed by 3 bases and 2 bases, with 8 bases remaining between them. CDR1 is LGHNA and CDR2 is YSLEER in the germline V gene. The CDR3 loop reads CASSHGEAYEQYF. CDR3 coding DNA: TGCGCCAGCAGCCATGGGGAGGCCTACGAGCAGTACTTC.

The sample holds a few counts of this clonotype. CDR3 sequence (DNA): TGTGCCAGCTCACCAAAACTAGCGGCCAATGAGCAGTTCTTC. Translated, it gives CASSPKLAANEQFF. The chain employs TRBV18 and TRBJ2-1; TRBD2 matches 8 bases. This CDR3 spans 14 amino acids. Trimming cost V 2 bases and J 6 bases; bases outside gene matches: 3. The germline gives CDR1 KGHSH, CDR2 LQKENI.

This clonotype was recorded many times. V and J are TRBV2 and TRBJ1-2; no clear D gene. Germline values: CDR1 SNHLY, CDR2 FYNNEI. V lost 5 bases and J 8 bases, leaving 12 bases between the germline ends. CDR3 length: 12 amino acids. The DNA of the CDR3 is TGTGCCAGCAGTCCCCGGGCCCGGGGCTACACCTTC. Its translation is CASSPRARGYTF.

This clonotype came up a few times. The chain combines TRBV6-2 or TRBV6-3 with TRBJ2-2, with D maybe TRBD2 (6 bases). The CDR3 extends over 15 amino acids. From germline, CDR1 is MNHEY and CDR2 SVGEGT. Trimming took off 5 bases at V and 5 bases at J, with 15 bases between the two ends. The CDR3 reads CASSMVPGGTGELFF. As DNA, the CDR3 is TGTGCCAGCAGTATGGTTCCCGGGGGTACCGGGGAGCTGTTTTTT.

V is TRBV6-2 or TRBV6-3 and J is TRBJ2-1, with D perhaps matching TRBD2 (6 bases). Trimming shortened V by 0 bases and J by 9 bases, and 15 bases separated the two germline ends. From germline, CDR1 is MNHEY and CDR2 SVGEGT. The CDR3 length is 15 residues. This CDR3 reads CASSYSRLVGGEQFF. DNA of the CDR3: TGTGCCAGCAGTTACTCGAGGCTAGTCGGGGGTGAGCAGTTCTTC.

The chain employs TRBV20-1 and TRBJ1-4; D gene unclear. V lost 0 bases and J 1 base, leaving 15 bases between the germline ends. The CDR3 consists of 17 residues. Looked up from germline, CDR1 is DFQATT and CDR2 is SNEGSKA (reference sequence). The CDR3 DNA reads TGCAGTGCTAGAGATACGGCAGTTGTGGGAACTAATGAAAAACTGTTTTTT. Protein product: CSARDTAVVGTNEKLFF.

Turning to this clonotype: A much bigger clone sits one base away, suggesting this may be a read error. DNA of the CDR3: TGTGCCAGCAGGACCTTTACCAGGACACGTCCCTACGAGCAGTACTTC. Translation: CASRTFTRTRPYEQYF. The chain recombines TRBV28 with TRBJ2-7; D possibly corresponds to TRBD1 (5 bases). With 6 bases removed from V and 2 bases from J, the gap between germline ends came to 20 bases. The germline V gene has CDR1 MDHEN and CDR2 SYDVKM. This CDR3 is built from 16 residues.

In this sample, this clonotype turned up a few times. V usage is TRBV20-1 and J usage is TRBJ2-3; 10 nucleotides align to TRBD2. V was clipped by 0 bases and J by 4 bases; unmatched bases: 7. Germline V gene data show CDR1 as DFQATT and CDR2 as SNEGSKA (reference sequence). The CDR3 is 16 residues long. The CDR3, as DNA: TGCAGTGCTAGAGATCGGGGACTAGCGAAACCAGATACGCAGTATTTT. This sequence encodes CSARDRGLAKPDTQYF.

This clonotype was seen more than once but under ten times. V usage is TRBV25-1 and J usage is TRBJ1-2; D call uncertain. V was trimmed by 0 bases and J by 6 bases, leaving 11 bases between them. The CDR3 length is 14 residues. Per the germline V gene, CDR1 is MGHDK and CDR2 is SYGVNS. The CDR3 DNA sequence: TGTGCCAGCAGTGAATATTGGGCCGGGCATGGCTACACCTTC. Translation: CASSEYWAGHGYTF.

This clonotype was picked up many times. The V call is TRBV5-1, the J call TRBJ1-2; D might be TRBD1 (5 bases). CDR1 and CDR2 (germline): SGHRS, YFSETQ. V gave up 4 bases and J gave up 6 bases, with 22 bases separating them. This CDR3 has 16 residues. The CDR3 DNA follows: TGCGCCAGCAGCGACGTCCCGGGACCCCCGGGAGATGGCTACACCTTC. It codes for CASSDVPGPPGDGYTF.

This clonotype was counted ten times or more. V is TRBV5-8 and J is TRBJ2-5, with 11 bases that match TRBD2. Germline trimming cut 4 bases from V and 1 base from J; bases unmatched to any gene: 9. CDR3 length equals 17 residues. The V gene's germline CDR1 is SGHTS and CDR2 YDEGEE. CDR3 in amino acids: CASSPPPSGRFQETQYF. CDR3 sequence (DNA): TGTGCCAGCAGCCCCCCGCCTAGCGGGAGGTTCCAAGAGACCCAGTACTTC.